The 8 T cell receptor beta chains in this list originate from one sample, sequenced in a study of human CD8 memory T cell subsets. Libraries targeted TCR beta using 5' RACE with UMIs. No DNA is given; TCRdb re-called the 5' RACE reads and lists each CDR3 protein once. This table lists roughly 10,000 distinct CDR3 sequences. Sequences were obtained from CD8+ stem-like memory T cells (TSCM and TCM) sorted from PBMCs. Sample subset: stem-like memory CD8 T cells (TSTEM), CCR7+ PD-1- TIGIT-. The receptors come from a human donor in good health.

This clonotype shows up as medium-sized by frequency. V usage is TRBV7-3 and J usage is TRBJ2-2; the TCRdb D gene call, TRBD1, has no DNA to confirm it. Germline-derived CDR1 and CDR2 are SGHTA and FQGTGA. This CDR3 is 12 amino acids long. CDR3 sequence reads: CASSPLGGELFF.

The gene calls are TRBV9 and TRBJ2-7; checking the TCRdb D call of TRBD1 is not possible without DNA. This CDR3 contains 13 residues. Germline V lookup: CDR1 SGDLS, CDR2 YYNGEE. Here the CDR3 reads CASSVGQGNAQYF.

This chain uses TRBV6-6 with TRBJ2-1. Germline CDR1 and CDR2: MNHNY and SVGAGI (reference sequence). The CDR3 is made up of 14 amino acids. The CDR3 is CASSLVSSRNEQFF.

This chain connects TRBV20-1 to TRBJ1-2; lacking DNA, the TRBD1 call made by TCRdb goes unchecked. The CDR3 spans 17 residues. Looked up from germline, CDR1 is DFQATT and CDR2 is SNEGSKA (reference sequence). The CDR3 protein is CSARPLQDSAFIMGYTF.

The chain combines TRBV5-1 with TRBJ1-1; TCRdb calls TRBD1, which cannot be checked without DNA. This CDR3 is 12 amino acids long. Germline CDR1 is SGHRS and CDR2 is YFSETQ. CDR3 sequence reads: CASRTHDREAFF. Looking up the rest from reference TRBV5-1 and TRBJ1-1 gives the full variable domain: KAGVTQTPRYLIKTRGQQVTLSCSPISGHRSVSWYQQTPGQGLQFLFEYFSETQRNKGNFPGRFSGRQFSNSRSEMNVSTLELGDSALYLCASRTHDREAFFGQGTRLTVV.

The J gene is TRBJ2-1, the V gene TRBV7-8. The CDR3 is made up of 11 amino acids. CDR1 is SGHVS, CDR2 FQNEAQ, per germline. CDR3 region: CASSSRAGQFF.

The gene calls are TRBV11-2 and TRBJ1-4; TCRdb outputs TRBD1, but without DNA this stays unchecked. Germline-derived CDR1 and CDR2 are SGHAT and FQNNGV. The CDR3 extends over 16 amino acids. The CDR3 region is CASSSGDLGGGEKLFF.

This chain links TRBV2 with TRBJ1-5; absent DNA, TCRdb's TRBD1 call cannot be checked. The CDR3 consists of 16 residues. Germline V gives CDR1 SNHLY, CDR2 FYNNEI. CDR3 protein: CASSETAGGFNQPQHF.